This T cell receptor (beta chain) was obtained from a study of blood T cell repertoires in COVID-19. Turning to the study itself: The United States, Italy and Spain were the sources of the acute and convalescent COVID-19 samples. Sample material is recorded as cDNA or gDNA derived from T cells, B-cell-depleted T cells, or PBMCs.

The CDR3 loop spans 15 amino acids. V lost 0 bases and J lost 4, with 11 bases in between. Germline V gives CDR1 SGHRS, CDR2 YFSETQ. In the source study's methods: Reference gene primer amplification gave nucleated cell count estimates. Here immunoSEQ multiplex PCR was the method, and the copy in TCRdb shows in-frame clones only, minus some. The DNA was the basis for D and trimming; V, J and clone size are from that table. The sample consists of approximately 300,000 clones, roughly 90% of them appearing once. The sequence was obtained from a man aged 18 to 29 with active or convalescent COVID-19. Sequenced material: peripheral blood. J is TRBJ2-1 and V is TRBV5-1, with a weak D call TRBD2 (6 bases). The CDR3 loop is CASSLEAGWYNEQFF. The CDR3 DNA follows: TGCGCCAGCAGCTTGGAAGCGGGTTGGTACAATGAGCAGTTCTTC.